The present entry profiles one T cell receptor (beta chain) with its context. Different DNA sequences within this sample yield the same CDR3. Trimming took 5 bases from V and 2 from J, leaving 10 bases between them. The CDR3 is 15 amino acids. The germline V gene encodes CDR1 SGHTA and CDR2 FQGTGA. This sample was included in a study of shared clonotypes between healthy human individuals. Some clones are missing from TCRdb's copy, which holds only in-frame ones; the method was immunoSEQ multiplex PCR. This table has millions of clones, roughly 93% appearing once. This sequence originates from a man aged 18 to 35 in good health. Some clones in this sample may be carry-over from other donors' samples. This chain uses TRBV7-3 with TRBJ2-6, with D possibly being TRBD2 (5 bases). Specimen: naive CD4+ T cells from PBMCs. This sample's subset: CD45RA+ positively selected. CDR3 sequence (DNA): TGTGCCAGCAGCCGACGGGGTCCTGGGGCCAACGTCCTGACTTTC. This codes for CASSRRGPGANVLTF.